This T cell receptor (beta chain) is from a study of metastatic and nonmetastatic thyroid tumors. Sample share makes this clone medium-sized. TCRdb re-called clones via MiXCR from the PCR reads. The data show 20,000 to 25,000 clones, roughly a fifth seen once. There were no patients who had received any treatment before thyroid surgery. The germline V gene has CDR1 MDHEN and CDR2 SYDVKM. The CDR3 is 13 residues long. The J segment lost 3 bases and the V segment lost 4 bases, leaving 3 bases of the junction unmatched. The receptor comes from a female donor with papillary thyroid cancer or a benign thyroid nodule (not recorded which). Some clones in this sample may be carry-over from other donors' samples. The sequenced sample consisted of blood. V usage is TRBV28 and J usage is TRBJ2-7; 7 bases are shared with TRBD2. CDR3 region: CASSSGLVYEQYF. For the CDR3, the DNA is TGTGCCAGCAGTTCCGGACTAGTCTACGAGCAGTACTTC.